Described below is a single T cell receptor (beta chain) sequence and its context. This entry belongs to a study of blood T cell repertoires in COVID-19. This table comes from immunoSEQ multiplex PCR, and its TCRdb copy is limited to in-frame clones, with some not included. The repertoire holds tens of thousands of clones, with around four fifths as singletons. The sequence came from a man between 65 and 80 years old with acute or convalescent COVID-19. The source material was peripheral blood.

The CDR3 reads CASSRSPAGGGLDTQYF. Here the CDR3 DNA reads TGTGCCAGCAGCCGAAGTCCAGCGGGGGGTGGTTTAGATACGCAGTATTTT. This chain connects TRBV2 to TRBJ2-3; 9 bases line up with TRBD2. This CDR3 region has 17 residues. CDR1 is SNHLY and CDR2 is FYNNEI in the germline V gene. The V and J ends lost 6 bases and 5 bases, in that order; junction bases with no gene match: 15.